This entry describes one T cell receptor beta chain. This record belongs to a study of blood T cell repertoires in COVID-19. Study information: Whether acute or convalescent, the COVID-19 samples came from the United States, Italy and Spain. Nucleic acid was either cDNA or gDNA, and it came from T cells, B-cell-depleted T cells, or PBMCs.

After removal of 3 bases from V and 0 bases from J, the junction contained 3 bases not matched to a gene. The CDR3 contains 14 residues. CDR1 is SGHRS, CDR2 YFSETQ, per germline. Study processing details: For nucleated cells, counts were estimated from reference gene primer amplification. Libraries were prepared by immunoSEQ multiplex PCR; TCRdb keeps only in-frame clonotypes and omits some of them. Clone size and the V and J calls come from that table; the DNA yielded D and trimming. This sample has about 150,000 clones, with 85% found just once. This TCR was recovered from an older woman with COVID-19, enrolled during active disease. V gene TRBV5-1 combines with J gene TRBJ2-7, with TRBD2 matching over 7 bases. The sample comprised peripheral blood. CDR3 nucleotide sequence: TGCGCCAGCAGCTACGGGAGGTCCTCCTACGAGCAGTACTTC. Protein: CASSYGRSSYEQYF.